The 27 T cell receptor beta chains in this list originate from one sample, sequenced in a study of cytomegalovirus exposure and HLA in healthy donors (dated by TCRdb to the late 2010s). The library relied on the immunoSEQ multiplex PCR assay. The multiplex PCR relied on a mix of 60 forward primers for TCR Vbeta segments and 13 reverse primers for TCR Jbeta segments. TCRdb took this table from immuneACCESS and kept in-frame rearrangements with V and J called. Such tables lack part of the clones; where checked against another copy, unresolved V genes explain under half of the gap, and the rest is unexplained. The sample table lists 150,000 to 200,000 clones, roughly 87% of them with a count of one. The biggest ten clones account for roughly 1.4% of the sample. The source material was PBMCs. These receptors were collected from a man aged 35-49 years in good health and CMV-seronegative.

J is TRBJ2-3 and V is TRBV11-3, with 7 positions matching TRBD1. After removal of 6 bases from V and 3 bases from J, the junction contained 6 bases not matched to a gene. Germline CDR1 is SGHNT and CDR2 is YENEEA. The CDR3 is made up of 14 amino acids. CDR3 amino acids: CASSPRTGTDTQYF. The DNA of the CDR3 is TGTGCCAGCAGTCCCCGGACAGGAACAGATACGCAGTATTTT.

The rearrangement links TRBV27 to TRBJ1-4, with TRBD1 identical over 8 bases. CDR1 is MNHEY, CDR2 SMNVEV, per germline (reference sequence). CDR3 length: 15 amino acids. J was trimmed by 3 bases and V by 8 bases; bases with no gene match: 8. CDR3 region: CASATTGGANEKLFF. CDR3 DNA: TGTGCCAGCGCCACCACAGGGGGGGCTAATGAAAAACTGTTTTTT.

Regarding this clone: Other DNA sequences in the same sample also yield this CDR3. The rearrangement uses TRBV5-1 and TRBJ2-2, with 11 bases identical to TRBD2. Germline V gives CDR1 SGHRS, CDR2 YFSETQ. The trim removed 2 bases at V and 6 bases at J, leaving 3 bases unmatched. The CDR3 has 15 residues. The chain's CDR3 is CASSFLAGGPGELFF. CDR3 nucleotides: TGCGCCAGCAGCTTTTTAGCGGGGGGGCCCGGGGAGCTGTTTTTT.

The chain links TRBV18 to TRBJ2-1; D not certain. Trimming pared 1 base from V and 9 bases from J, leaving 7 bases between. The CDR3 is 12 residues long. Germline V gene sequence: CDR1 KGHSH, CDR2 LQKENI. The CDR3 sequence: CASSPRDREQFF. The CDR3 DNA reads as TGTGCCAGCTCACCACGAGATCGTGAGCAGTTCTTC.

This rearrangement joins TRBV18 to TRBJ1-1; weak D call: TRBD1 (5 bases). The ends were cut back, 6 bases at V and 3 bases at J, with 8 bases in the middle. The CDR3 is made up of 12 amino acids. Germline loops: CDR1 KGHSH, CDR2 LQKENI. This CDR3 is CASSAGDTEAFF. The DNA for the CDR3 is TGTGCCAGCTCTGCGGGGGACACTGAAGCTTTCTTT.

The J gene is TRBJ1-5, the V gene TRBV9; 9 nucleotides line up with TRBD1. The CDR3 contains 17 residues. After removal of 5 bases from V and 0 bases from J, the junction contained 9 bases not matched to a gene. Per germline, CDR1 SGDLS and CDR2 YYNGEE. CDR3 amino acids: CASRGDRGSYSNQPQHF. In nucleotides, the CDR3 is TGTGCCAGCAGAGGCGACAGGGGGTCTTATAGCAATCAGCCCCAGCATTTT.

V and J are TRBV14 and TRBJ2-7, with D hard to call. This CDR3 comprises 12 residues. V lost 0 bases to trimming and J lost 9 bases, with 9 bases between them. CDR1 and CDR2 from the germline V gene are SGHDN and FVKESK. This CDR3 reads CASSQDRSRQYF. In nucleotides, the CDR3 is TGTGCCAGCAGCCAAGATCGGAGTAGGCAGTACTTC.

As for this clone: The sample holds other DNA sequences that translate to the same CDR3. This rearrangement joins TRBV7-8 to TRBJ1-5; no clear D gene. Germline lookup yields CDR1 SGHVS and CDR2 FQNEAQ. CDR3 length: 14 residues. The V and J ends lost 1 base and 3 bases respectively, with 7 bases between them. The CDR3 loop reads CASSLERSNQPQHF. CDR3 sequence (DNA): TGTGCCAGCAGCTTAGAGCGGTCCAATCAGCCCCAGCATTTT. The full variable domain, rest sourced from reference TRBV7-8 and TRBJ1-5, is GAGVSQSPRYKVAKRGQDVALRCDPISGHVSLFWYQQALGQGPEFLTYFQNEAQLDKSGLPSDRFFAERPEGSVSTLKIQRTQQEDSAVYLCASSLERSNQPQHFGDGTRLSIL.

The chain recombines TRBV5-1 with TRBJ2-3; D call uncertain. CDR3 size: 17 residues. The germline V gene has CDR1 SGHRS and CDR2 YFSETQ. V shed 0 bases and J shed 0 bases, with 14 bases lying between them. CDR3 coding DNA: TGCGCCAGCAGCTTGGGCTTGGGCACGCCTAGCACAGATACGCAGTATTTT. Translation: CASSLGLGTPSTDTQYF.

The V call is TRBV6-5, the J call TRBJ2-2; TRBD1 might be the D (6 bases). CDR3 length equals 15 residues. The germline V and J ends were trimmed by 2 bases and 7 bases, with 14 bases remaining between them. Germline assignment: CDR1 MNHEY and CDR2 SVGAGI. CDR3 sequence: CASSYSRGFGGELFF. CDR3 DNA sequence: TGTGCCAGCAGTTACAGTAGGGGGTTTGGCGGGGAGCTGTTTTTT.

This sequence joins TRBV2 and TRBJ2-5; 8 bases match TRBD1. The CDR3 consists of 13 residues. The V gene end was trimmed by 9 bases and the J gene end by 6 bases; junction bases not matched to a gene: 9. CDR1 and CDR2 (germline): SNHLY, FYNNEI. The CDR3 DNA follows: TGTGCCAGTGGAACAGGGGGGTTGCAGACCCAGTACTTC. It translates to CASGTGGLQTQYF.

There are a few counts of this clone. The chain recombines TRBV18 with TRBJ2-5; 8 bases map to TRBD1. The DNA end lines up better with TRBJ2-7; the J call may be wrong. The germline V gene has CDR1 KGHSH and CDR2 LQKENI. This CDR3 spans 16 amino acids. CDR3 sequence: CASSPRGDRGAYEQYF. The CDR3 DNA follows: TGTGCCAGCTCACCACGAGGAGACAGGGGCGCCTACGAGCAGTACTTC.

V gene TRBV5-4 combines with J gene TRBJ2-5, with 9 bases fitting TRBD1. From germline, CDR1 is SGHNT and CDR2 YYREEE (reference sequence). V shed 4 bases, J shed 2 bases, and the junction held 12 bases outside the gene matches. The CDR3 consists of 17 residues. CDR3 in DNA: TGTGCCAGCAGCCCTCCCTCCGGGACAGGGAATCAAGAGACCCAGTACTTC. Its protein product is CASSPPSGTGNQETQYF.

This clone occurred a few times. This chain uses TRBV27 with TRBJ1-1, with D possibly matching TRBD1 (5 bases). CDR3 length: 15 residues. Trimming removed 1 base from V and 3 bases from J, with 12 bases in between. Germline loops: CDR1 MNHEY, CDR2 SMNVEV (reference sequence). The DNA for the CDR3 is TGTGCCAGCAGTTTATACGGGGGTGGCGACACTGAAGCTTTCTTT. Translating it yields CASSLYGGGDTEAFF.

This clone showed up just a few times. V usage is TRBV14 and J usage is TRBJ1-5; D might be TRBD1 (5 bases). This CDR3 is built from 13 residues. Germline V gene data show CDR1 as SGHDN and CDR2 as FVKESK. Trimming pared 5 bases from V and 7 bases from J, leaving 12 bases between. The CDR3 protein is CASSKGPGQPQHF. The CDR3 region has the DNA TGTGCCAGCAGCAAGGGTCCAGGGCAGCCCCAGCATTTT.

The chain joins TRBV9 to TRBJ2-6; 11 bases agree with TRBD1. Per germline, CDR1 SGDLS and CDR2 YYNGEE. The J segment lost 4 bases and the V segment lost 0 bases, leaving 6 bases of the junction unmatched. There are 18 residues in the CDR3. The CDR3 nucleotides are TGTGCCAGCAGCGTAGCTGGACAGGGGGCTTACGGGGCCAACGTCCTGACTTTC. It translates to CASSVAGQGAYGANVLTF.

J is TRBJ1-3 and V is TRBV9; D gene ambiguous. Germline V lookup: CDR1 SGDLS, CDR2 YYNGEE. The CDR3 loop spans 15 amino acids. Between the trimmed V and J ends, which lost 0 bases and 3 bases, there was a span of 10 bases. The chain's CDR3 is CASSVDIRVGNTIYF. Written as DNA, the CDR3 is TGTGCCAGCAGCGTAGATATCCGGGTTGGAAACACCATATATTTT. The full variable domain, rest sourced from reference TRBV9 and TRBJ1-3, is DSGVTQTPKHLITATGQRVTLRCSPRSGDLSVYWYQQSLDQGLQFLIQYYNGEERAKGNILERFSAQQFPDLHSELNLSSLELGDSALYFCASSVDIRVGNTIYFGEGSWLTVV.

The chain couples TRBV18 to TRBJ2-3; the D gene is possibly TRBD1 (5 bases). The CDR3 has 15 amino acids. Germline V gene sequence: CDR1 KGHSH, CDR2 LQKENI. V was clipped by 6 bases and J by 1 base, with 14 bases between them. The CDR3 DNA is TGTGCCAGCTCCCAGGGCACGTTGGGCACAGATACGCAGTATTTT. This translates into CASSQGTLGTDTQYF.

This clone was found once. The CDR3, as DNA: TGCAGCGTTGCAACCCGGGCCCGGGATTTGGAGCAGTACTTC. Its protein is CSVATRARDLEQYF. The rearrangement joins TRBV29-1 to TRBJ2-7, with D possibly TRBD2 on 5 matching bases. Trimming stripped 4 bases from V and 7 bases from J, with 20 bases between. The CDR3 loop spans 14 amino acids. Germline CDR1 is SQVTM and CDR2 is ANQGSEA.

This clone was recorded only once. This chain connects TRBV5-1 to TRBJ2-5; D ambiguous. Germline V gives CDR1 SGHRS, CDR2 YFSETQ. The CDR3 has 12 residues. With 1 base removed from V and 3 bases from J, the gap between germline ends came to 4 bases. CDR3 sequence reads: CASSLSEETQYF. In DNA form, the CDR3 reads TGCGCCAGCAGCTTGTCGGAAGAGACCCAGTACTTC.

The genes are TRBV5-4 and TRBJ2-7; 10 bases line up with TRBD2. Germline-derived CDR1 and CDR2 are SGHNT and YYREEE (reference sequence). The length of the CDR3 is 15 residues. V trimming: 4 bases; J trimming: 3 bases; junction bases outside the gene matches: 7. CDR3 nucleotide sequence: TGTGCCAGCAGCACTCCGACTAGCGGGCTCTACGAGCAGTACTTC. Its translation is CASSTPTSGLYEQYF.

The V call is TRBV7-8, the J call TRBJ2-7; no clear D. The length of the CDR3 is 12 residues. Per the germline V gene, CDR1 is SGHVS and CDR2 is FQNEAQ. Trimming cost V 5 bases and J 1 base, with 6 bases left between them. Here the CDR3 DNA reads TGTGCCAGCAGCATCCTGTCCTACGAGCAGTACTTC. Protein sequence: CASSILSYEQYF.

The rearrangement joins TRBV6-6 to TRBJ1-1; D not resolved. The CDR3 covers 15 residues. CDR1 and CDR2 from the germline V gene are MNHNY and SVGAGI (reference sequence). The germline V and J ends were trimmed by 6 bases and 0 bases, with 14 bases remaining between them. The CDR3 region is CASSYGPGLNTEAFF. The CDR3 DNA sequence: TGTGCCAGCAGCTACGGACCGGGATTGAACACTGAAGCTTTCTTT.

The chain links TRBV19 to TRBJ2-2; 7 bases match TRBD2. After removal of 6 bases from V and 0 bases from J, the junction contained 7 bases not matched to a gene. The CDR3 covers 16 residues. Per germline, CDR1 LNHDA and CDR2 SQIVND (reference sequence). The chain's CDR3 is CASRDGRNANTGELFF. For the CDR3, the DNA is TGTGCCAGTAGAGACGGGAGGAACGCGAACACCGGGGAGCTGTTTTTT.

CDR3 sequence (DNA): TGTGCCAGCAGCTTAGTAGTGGGTGGAGGATTAAACTCCTACGAGCAGTACTTC. It encodes CASSLVVGGGLNSYEQYF. The rearrangement uses TRBV7-8 and TRBJ2-7; weak D call: TRBD2 (5 bases). V lost 1 base to trimming and J lost 0 bases, with 19 bases between them. The CDR3 has 18 residues. The germline CDR1 and CDR2 sequences are SGHVS and FQNEAQ.

The CDR3 bases are TGTGCCAGCAGTGCGTCAGGGAGGGAAAATGAAAAACTGTTTTTT. Translating it yields CASSASGRENEKLFF. The rearrangement links TRBV2 to TRBJ1-4; weak D call: TRBD1 (5 bases). The V gene lost 4 bases and the J gene lost 5 bases, with 14 bases spanning the gap. This CDR3 region has 15 residues. Germline CDR1 and CDR2: SNHLY and FYNNEI.

The rearrangement links TRBV29-1 to TRBJ2-5, with 7 positions matching TRBD2. CDR3 length equals 10 residues. Germline V CDR1 and CDR2: SQVTM, ANQGSEA. The ends lost 7 bases at V and 4 bases at J; junction bases unmatched: 0. The DNA for the CDR3 is TGCAGCGGCGGGAGAGAGACCCAGTACTTC. Residues: CSGGRETQYF.